Here is one T cell receptor beta chain with its context. These data are taken from a study of blood T cell repertoires in COVID-19. Overall study context: PBMCs, B-cell-depleted T cells, or T cells were the source of the cDNA or gDNA that made up the material.

Authors' methods: Amplification with reference gene primers provided the estimates of nucleated cell counts. TCRdb's table, derived via immunoSEQ multiplex PCR, lists solely in-frame clones and lacks some. The DNA gave D and trimming, while V, J and clone size come from that table. The sample shows tens of thousands of clones, around 85% of them seen only once. The length of the CDR3 is 13 residues. The germline V gene has CDR1 MNHEY and CDR2 SVGAGI. V gave up 7 bases and J gave up 1 base, with 9 bases separating them. V usage is TRBV6-5 and J usage is TRBJ2-3; D remains ambiguous. The sequenced sample was peripheral blood. The clonotype was recovered from a man between 65 and 80 years old with COVID-19, enrolled during active disease. The CDR3 region is CASILEGTDTQYF. DNA for the CDR3: TGTGCCAGCATCCTTGAGGGCACAGATACGCAGTATTTT.